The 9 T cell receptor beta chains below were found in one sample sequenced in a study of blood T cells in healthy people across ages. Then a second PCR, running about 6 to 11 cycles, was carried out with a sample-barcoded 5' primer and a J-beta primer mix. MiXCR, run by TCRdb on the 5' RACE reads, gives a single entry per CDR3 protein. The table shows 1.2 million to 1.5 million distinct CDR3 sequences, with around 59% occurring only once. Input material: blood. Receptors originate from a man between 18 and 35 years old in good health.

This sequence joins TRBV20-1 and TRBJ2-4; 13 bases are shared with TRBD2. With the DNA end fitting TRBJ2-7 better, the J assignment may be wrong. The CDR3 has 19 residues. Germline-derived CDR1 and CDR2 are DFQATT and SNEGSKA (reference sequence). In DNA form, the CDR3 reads TGCAGTGCCCTACCACTCCCTTATACTAGCGGGAGGGCCCTATCCGAGCAGTACTTC. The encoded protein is CSALPLPYTSGRALSEQYF.

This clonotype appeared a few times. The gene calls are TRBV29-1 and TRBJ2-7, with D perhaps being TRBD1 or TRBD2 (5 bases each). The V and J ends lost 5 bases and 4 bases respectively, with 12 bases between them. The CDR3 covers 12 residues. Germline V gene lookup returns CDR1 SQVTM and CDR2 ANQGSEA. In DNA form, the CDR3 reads TGCAGCGTTTACGGGACGGTGTACGAGCAGTACTTC. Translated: CSVYGTVYEQYF.

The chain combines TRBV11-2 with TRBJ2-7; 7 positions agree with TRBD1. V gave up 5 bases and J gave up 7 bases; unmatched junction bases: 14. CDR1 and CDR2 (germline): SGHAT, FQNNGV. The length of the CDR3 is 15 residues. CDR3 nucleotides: TGTGCCAGCAGCACCCGACAGGGTAATGGCAATGAGCAGTACTTC. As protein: CASSTRQGNGNEQYF.

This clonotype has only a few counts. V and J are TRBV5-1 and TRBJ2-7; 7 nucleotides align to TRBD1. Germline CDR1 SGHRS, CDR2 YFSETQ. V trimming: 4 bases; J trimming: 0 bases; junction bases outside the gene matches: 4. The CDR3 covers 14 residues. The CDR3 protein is CASSMDRTSYEQYF. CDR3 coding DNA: TGCGCCAGCAGCATGGACAGGACCTCCTACGAGCAGTACTTC.

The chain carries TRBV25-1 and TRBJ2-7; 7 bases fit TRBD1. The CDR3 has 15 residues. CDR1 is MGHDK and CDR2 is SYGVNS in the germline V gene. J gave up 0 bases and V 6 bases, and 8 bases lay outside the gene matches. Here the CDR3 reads CASSQTGISSYEQYF. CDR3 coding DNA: TGTGCCAGCAGCCAGACAGGGATTAGCTCCTACGAGCAGTACTTC.

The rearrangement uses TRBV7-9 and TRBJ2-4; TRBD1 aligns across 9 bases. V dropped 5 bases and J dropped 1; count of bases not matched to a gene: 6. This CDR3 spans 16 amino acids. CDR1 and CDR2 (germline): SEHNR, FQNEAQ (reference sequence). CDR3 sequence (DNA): TGTGCCAGCAGCCCCCGGACAGGGGCCGCCAAAAACATTCAGTACTTC. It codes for CASSPRTGAAKNIQYF.

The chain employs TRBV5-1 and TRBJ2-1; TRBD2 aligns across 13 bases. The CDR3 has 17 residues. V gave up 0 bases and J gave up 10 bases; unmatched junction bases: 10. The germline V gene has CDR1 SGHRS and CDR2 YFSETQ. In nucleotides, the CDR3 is TGCGCCAGCAGCTTGGGGTCGACTAGCGGGAGGCAGGGGGAGCAGTTCTTC. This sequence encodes CASSLGSTSGRQGEQFF.

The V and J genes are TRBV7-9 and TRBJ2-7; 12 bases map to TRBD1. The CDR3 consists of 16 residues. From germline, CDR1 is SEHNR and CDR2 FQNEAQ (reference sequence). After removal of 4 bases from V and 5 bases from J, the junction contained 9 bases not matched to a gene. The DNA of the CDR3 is TGTGCCAGCAGCTCCAGGAGGGACAGGGGGCTCGACGAGCAGTACTTC. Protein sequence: CASSSRRDRGLDEQYF.

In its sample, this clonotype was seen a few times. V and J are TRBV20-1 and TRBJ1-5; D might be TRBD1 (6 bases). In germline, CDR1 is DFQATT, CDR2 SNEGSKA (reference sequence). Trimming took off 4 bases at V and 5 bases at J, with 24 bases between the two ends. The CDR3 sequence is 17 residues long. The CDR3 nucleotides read TGCAGTGCTAACGCCGGTGGAACAGGGAAGGTTGATCAGCCCCAGCATTTT. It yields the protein CSANAGGTGKVDQPQHF.